The clone carrying this T cell receptor (beta chain) is classed as medium-sized. Two-round multiplex PCR on genomic DNA was the method by which TCR beta CDR3 was amplified. Gene-specific TRBV and TRBJ primers were used in PCR round one. TCRdb reprocessed the multiplex PCR reads via MiXCR and lists one record per CDR3 protein. The sample lists about 26,000 distinct CDR3 sequences, about 32% occurring once. This sample is part of a study of prognosis after radiotherapy for stage I lung cancer. Study context: The biologically effective dose of the SBRT radiotherapy was at least 100 Gy, given over 3 to 5 fractions.

The sample consisted of PBMCs, taken before or after stereotactic body radiation therapy (not recorded which). The TCR comes from a donor at least 50 years old with non-small cell lung cancer.

The CDR3 DNA sequence: TGTGCCAGCAGTTACTCGAGGATGCTGGGCACTGAAGCTTTCTTT. It specifies CASSYSRMLGTEAFF. The chain joins TRBV6-5 to TRBJ1-1; D not resolved. V was clipped by 0 bases and J by 4 bases, with 12 bases between them. Germline V gene data show CDR1 as MNHEY and CDR2 as SVGAGI. CDR3 length: 15 residues.